This TCR beta chain was documented in a study of CD8+ T cells in alopecia areata. For the study at large: Each day, treated patients took oral tofacitinib twice, at 5 to 10 mg per dose. Patients remained on tofacitinib for 6 to 18 months and then went 6 months without it. General study points: Sequencing of scalp samples also captures resident alphabeta T cells of normal skin.

A word on this clone: Its matching antigen is unknown.

Trimming removed 6 bases from V and 6 bases from J, with 19 bases in between. Germline values: CDR1 SGHDT, CDR2 YYEEEE. The CDR3 extends over 15 amino acids. Punch biopsies of lesional scalp, plus peripheral blood, were taken from alopecia areata patients. Extraction and reverse transcription of RNA yielded cDNA as the sequencing template. Libraries were prepared by immunoSEQ multiplex PCR; TCRdb keeps only in-frame clonotypes and omits some of them. The sample yields about 150,000 clones, roughly 53% seen once. The material sequenced was CD4+ T cells sorted from blood, taken at week 0. This TCR derives from a human donor with alopecia areata. The V call is TRBV5-6, the J call TRBJ2-1; D is undetermined. CDR3 sequence reads: CASTNAPTVGNEQFF. CDR3 DNA sequence: TGTGCCAGCACGAACGCCCCGACGGTGGGCAATGAGCAGTTCTTC.